These 15 T cell receptor beta chains originate from one sample sequenced in a study of blood T cell repertoires in COVID-19. Only in-frame clones appear in the TCRdb table, and some are missing; sequencing was by immunoSEQ multiplex PCR. Here the sample spans some 260,000 clones, around 90% being singletons. The sequenced sample was PBMCs or T cells enriched from blood (not recorded which). These TCRs come from a woman in her twenties or thirties with acute COVID-19.

CDR3 DNA: TGCGCCAGCAGCCTTCAAGGGTCGGGACTCCCCTACGAGCAGTACTTC. Translated, it gives CASSLQGSGLPYEQYF. This chain connects TRBV5-1 to TRBJ2-7; D possibly corresponds to TRBD2 (6 bases). The CDR3 is 16 amino acids. Germline-derived CDR1 and CDR2 are SGHRS and YFSETQ. V lost 4 bases to trimming and J lost 2 bases, with 19 bases between them. Full variable domain (rest looked up from reference TRBV5-1 and TRBJ2-7): KAGVTQTPRYLIKTRGQQVTLSCSPISGHRSVSWYQQTPGQGLQFLFEYFSETQRNKGNFPGRFSGRQFSNSRSEMNVSTLELGDSALYLCASSLQGSGLPYEQYFGPGTRLTVT.

The CDR3 DNA reads as TGTGCCAGCAGCGGGCCCGCAGGCGAGCAGTACTTC. Encoded protein: CASSGPAGEQYF. This sequence joins TRBV7-9 and TRBJ2-7, with D unresolved. Trimming pared 5 bases from V and 6 bases from J, leaving 11 bases between. Germline assignment: CDR1 SEHNR and CDR2 FQNEAQ (reference sequence). The CDR3 sequence is 12 residues long.

This chain uses TRBV11-2 with TRBJ1-1; D might be TRBD1 (6 bases). The germline gives CDR1 SGHAT, CDR2 FQNNGV. The CDR3 consists of 14 residues. Trimming cost V 7 bases and J 8 bases, with 20 bases left between them. The CDR3 is CASNSYRDSTEAFF. The CDR3 region has the DNA TGTGCCAGCAACTCTTACAGGGATTCTACGGAAGCTTTCTTT.

J is TRBJ2-1 and V is TRBV18; D possibly corresponds to TRBD1 (8 bases). The CDR3 extends over 16 amino acids. CDR1 is KGHSH, CDR2 LQKENI, per germline. The V end lost 3 bases, the J end lost 5 bases, and 17 bases lay between the germline ends. The DNA for the CDR3 is TGTGCCAGCTCACCTCAAGCGGGACAGGCACACAATGAGCAGTTCTTC. This sequence encodes CASSPQAGQAHNEQFF.

This clone has only one observation. This sequence joins TRBV30 and TRBJ1-1, with D possibly matching TRBD1 (6 bases). Trimming removed 2 bases at V and 3 bases at J, with 25 bases between. Per germline, CDR1 GTSNPN and CDR2 SVGIG (reference sequence). CDR3 length equals 18 residues. This chain's CDR3 is CAWSNPLTYRVSYTEAFF. The CDR3, as DNA: TGTGCCTGGAGTAATCCTCTAACTTACAGGGTGAGTTACACTGAAGCTTTCTTT.

The chain has TRBV2 and TRBJ2-1; 14 positions match TRBD2. Trimming removed 6 bases from V and 4 bases from J; junction bases left unmatched: 5. Germline V gene lookup returns CDR1 SNHLY and CDR2 FYNNEI. The CDR3 length is 16 residues. This chain's CDR3 is CASRRTSGGRYNEQFF. In nucleotides, the CDR3 is TGTGCCAGCAGGAGGACTAGCGGGGGGAGGTACAATGAGCAGTTCTTC.

The rearrangement joins TRBV5-6 to TRBJ2-7; 7 bases line up with TRBD2. Germline CDR1 is SGHDT and CDR2 is YYEEEE. J was trimmed by 3 bases and V by 3 bases; bases with no gene match: 12. The CDR3 is made up of 16 amino acids. The CDR3 sequence: CASSWVNSGKGYEQYF. DNA of the CDR3: TGTGCCAGCAGCTGGGTCAACAGCGGGAAGGGCTACGAGCAGTACTTC.

The V gene is TRBV19, the J gene TRBJ2-7; D might be TRBD2 (6 bases). CDR1 is LNHDA and CDR2 is SQIVND in the germline V gene (reference sequence). V was cut by 5 bases and J by 3 bases, with 14 bases left in between. The CDR3 loop spans 14 amino acids. The CDR3 reads CASSVGGALYEQYF. CDR3 sequence (DNA): TGTGCCAGTAGTGTTGGAGGGGCCCTCTACGAGCAGTACTTC. The full variable domain, with the rest looked up from reference TRBV19 and TRBJ2-7, is DGGITQSPKYLFRKEGQNVTLSCEQNLNHDAMYWYRQDPGQGLRLIYYSQIVNDFQKGDIAEGYSVSREKKESFPLTVTSAQKNPTAFYLCASSVGGALYEQYFGPGTRLTVT.

This clone was counted only a few times. The chain couples TRBV18 to TRBJ2-7; 8 bases fit TRBD1. CDR1 and CDR2 from the germline V gene are KGHSH and LQKENI. This CDR3 has 14 residues. The J segment lost 5 bases and the V segment lost 2 bases, leaving 5 bases of the junction unmatched. CDR3 residues: CASSPGQGTDEQYF. CDR3 DNA sequence: TGTGCCAGCTCACCAGGACAGGGAACCGACGAGCAGTACTTC.

This clone has only one observation. V gene TRBV2 combines with J gene TRBJ2-7, with TRBD1 matching over 7 bases. CDR3 length: 17 amino acids. With V trimmed by 3 bases and J by 5 bases, 16 bases remained unmatched. Germline CDR1 reads SNHLY; CDR2 reads FYNNEI. CDR3 DNA sequence: TGTGCCAGCAGTGACGTTGGGCAGGGGGTGATGTTGAACGAGCAGTACTTC. This translates into CASSDVGQGVMLNEQYF.

This chain joins TRBV19 and TRBJ1-2; 9 bases line up with TRBD1. This CDR3 has 15 amino acids. V lost 6 bases and J lost 1; bases outside the gene matches: 6. Germline CDR1 LNHDA, CDR2 SQIVND (reference sequence). The CDR3 coding sequence is TGTGCCAGTAGCGCCCCGGGACAGGGTAACTATGGCTACACCTTC. Translated: CASSAPGQGNYGYTF.

The chain has TRBV12-3 or TRBV12-4 and TRBJ1-2; the match to TRBD1 covers 8 bases. Trimming removed 5 bases from V and 8 bases from J; junction bases left unmatched: 7. CDR3 length: 13 amino acids. CDR3 nucleotides: TGTGCCAGCAGTGTGACAGGGGTAGGCGGCTACACCTTC. Translation gives CASSVTGVGGYTF.

The chain links TRBV7-3 to TRBJ2-7; 8 bases are a match to TRBD1. This CDR3 comprises 14 residues. V lost 1 base to trimming and J lost 6 bases; unmatched junction nucleotides: 5. In germline, CDR1 is SGHTA, CDR2 FQGTGA. DNA for the CDR3: TGTGCCAGCAGCTTAAGGCAGGGGGCTGCCGAGCAGTACTTC. Its protein is CASSLRQGAAEQYF.

This chain uses TRBV29-1 with TRBJ1-1, with D possibly being TRBD1 (5 bases). Trimming stripped 2 bases from V and 8 bases from J, with 12 bases between. CDR1 is SQVTM, CDR2 ANQGSEA, per germline. The CDR3 has 12 amino acids. CDR3 nucleotide sequence: TGCAGCGTTGAATCTAAGGGGCGGGAAGCTTTCTTT. As protein: CSVESKGREAFF.

The rearrangement joins TRBV7-6 to TRBJ1-2, with no clear D. This CDR3 contains 15 residues. V lost 5 bases and J 8 bases, leaving 21 bases between the germline ends. Germline V gene sequence: CDR1 SGHVS, CDR2 FNYEAQ. The CDR3 spells CASSLNPPPAIGYTF. For the CDR3, the DNA is TGTGCCAGCAGCCTGAATCCGCCTCCCGCTATAGGCTACACCTTC.